This T cell receptor beta chain was sequenced in a study of blood T cell repertoires in COVID-19. The CDR3 is made up of 14 amino acids. Looked up from germline, CDR1 is MDHEN and CDR2 is SYDVKM. Trimming removed 5 bases at V and 4 bases at J, with 13 bases between. Sequencing was performed with immunoSEQ multiplex PCR; in TCRdb, only in-frame clones are kept and a portion is missing. Altogether roughly 100,000 clones are present, around 74% being singletons, with the ten largest covering roughly a fifth. This TCR derives from a woman between 70 and 85 years old with acute or convalescent COVID-19. The chain couples TRBV28 to TRBJ2-3, with D tentatively TRBD2 (6 bases). The sequenced sample was peripheral blood. CDR3 nucleotides: TGTGCCAGCAGTCTACGTTGGGGGGCAGATACGCAGTATTTT. Protein product: CASSLRWGADTQYF.